This TCR beta chain was recovered during a study of response to subunit inactivated influenza vaccine. CDR1 is SGHVT, CDR2 SQSDAQ, per germline. The CDR3 covers 17 residues. V lost 1 base and J 3 bases, leaving 16 bases between the germline ends. MiXCR, applied by TCRdb to the RT-PCR reads, yields one record per CDR3 protein. The repertoire holds about 780,000 distinct CDR3 sequences, with around a sixth as singletons. The receptor comes from a man aged 50 to 59 who received an inactivated influenza vaccine. V gene TRBV7-4 combines with J gene TRBJ1-3; a possible D gene is TRBD1 (5 bases). The sample consisted of PBMCs from blood, taken 5 days after vaccination. CDR3 nucleotides: TGTGCCAGCAGCTTAGGGGGGGTCGAGTCAGTTGGAAACACCATATATTTT. It specifies CASSLGGVESVGNTIYF.